Described below is a single T cell receptor (beta chain) sequence and its context. Its matching antigen is unknown. The data were taken from a study of shared clonotypes between healthy human individuals. Division of CD4+ cells produced a CD45RA+ naive subset and a CD45RA-negative memory subset. Produced via immunoSEQ multiplex PCR; TCRdb's table is partial and in-frame only. This table has over 2 million clones, around 92% appearing once. Regarding the study as a whole: Only blood samples were collected, and tissue repertoires likely differ.

This CDR3 spans 14 amino acids. The V gene end was trimmed by 3 bases and the J gene end by 2 bases; junction bases not matched to a gene: 3. Germline CDR1 reads SEHNR; CDR2 reads FQNEAQ (reference sequence). This clonotype was sampled from a man aged 18 to 35 in good health. Some clones in this sample may be carry-over from other donors' samples. What was sequenced was naive CD4+ T cells from PBMCs. The subset denotes: CD45RA+ positively selected. This chain links TRBV7-9 with TRBJ1-1; 7 positions agree with TRBD1. The CDR3 region has the DNA TGTGCCAGCAGCTTGGGACAGATTAACACTGAAGCTTTCTTT. Encoded protein: CASSLGQINTEAFF.